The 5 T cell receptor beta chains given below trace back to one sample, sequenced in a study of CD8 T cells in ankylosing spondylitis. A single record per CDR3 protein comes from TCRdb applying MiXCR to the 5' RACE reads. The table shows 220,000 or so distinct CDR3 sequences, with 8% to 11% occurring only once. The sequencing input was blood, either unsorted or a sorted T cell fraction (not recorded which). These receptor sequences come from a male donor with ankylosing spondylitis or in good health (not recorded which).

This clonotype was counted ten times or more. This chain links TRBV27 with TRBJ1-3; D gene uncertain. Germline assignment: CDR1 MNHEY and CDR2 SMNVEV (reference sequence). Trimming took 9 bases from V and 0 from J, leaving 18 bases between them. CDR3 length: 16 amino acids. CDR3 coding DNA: TGTGCCAGTGACGTGCCCGGTTTTGGCTCTGGAAACACCATATATTTT. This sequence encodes CASDVPGFGSGNTIYF.

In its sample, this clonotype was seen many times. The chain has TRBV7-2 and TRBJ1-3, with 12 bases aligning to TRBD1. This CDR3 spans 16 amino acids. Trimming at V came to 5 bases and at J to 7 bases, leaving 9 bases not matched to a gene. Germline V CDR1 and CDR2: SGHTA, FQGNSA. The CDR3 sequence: CASSPTPGQGANTIYF. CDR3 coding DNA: TGTGCCAGCAGCCCAACTCCGGGACAGGGGGCGAACACCATATATTTT.

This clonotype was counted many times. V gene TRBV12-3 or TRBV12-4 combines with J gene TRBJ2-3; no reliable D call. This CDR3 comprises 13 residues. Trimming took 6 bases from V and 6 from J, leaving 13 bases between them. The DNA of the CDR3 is TGTGCCAGCAGCCCCCCGGACCTCGATACGCAGTATTTT. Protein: CASSPPDLDTQYF.

The CDR3 DNA is TGTGCCTGGAGACAAAGTACTAGCGGGCCCAACCAGTACTTC. It encodes CAWRQSTSGPNQYF. The rearrangement links TRBV30 to TRBJ2-5; 9 bases match TRBD2. Germline values: CDR1 GTSNPN, CDR2 SVGIG (reference sequence). The CDR3 contains 14 residues. V lost 3 bases, J lost 10 bases, and 12 bases stayed unmatched.

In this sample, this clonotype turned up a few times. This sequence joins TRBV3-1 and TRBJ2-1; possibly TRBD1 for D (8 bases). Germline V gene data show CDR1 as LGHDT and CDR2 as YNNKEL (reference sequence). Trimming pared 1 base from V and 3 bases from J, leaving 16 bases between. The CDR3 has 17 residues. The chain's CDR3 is CASSQVAGTGGYNEQFF. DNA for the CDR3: TGTGCCAGCAGCCAAGTAGCGGGTACAGGGGGCTACAATGAGCAGTTCTTC.